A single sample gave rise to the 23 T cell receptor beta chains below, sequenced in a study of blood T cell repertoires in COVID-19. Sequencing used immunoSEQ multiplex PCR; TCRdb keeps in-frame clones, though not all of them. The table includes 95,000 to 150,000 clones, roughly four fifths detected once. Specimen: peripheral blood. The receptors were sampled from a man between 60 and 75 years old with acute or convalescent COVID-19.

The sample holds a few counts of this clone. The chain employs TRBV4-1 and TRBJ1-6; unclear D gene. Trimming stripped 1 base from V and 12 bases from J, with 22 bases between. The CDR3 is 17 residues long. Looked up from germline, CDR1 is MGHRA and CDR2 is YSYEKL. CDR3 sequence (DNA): TGCGCCAGCAGCCAAGCTTCGGGGATTCCGGGATTTGGACCCCTCCACTTT. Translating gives CASSQASGIPGFGPLHF.

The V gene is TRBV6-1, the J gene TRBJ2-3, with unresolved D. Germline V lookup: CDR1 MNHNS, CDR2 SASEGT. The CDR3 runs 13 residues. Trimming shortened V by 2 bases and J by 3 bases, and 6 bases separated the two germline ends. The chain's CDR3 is CASSESRTDTQYF. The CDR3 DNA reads TGTGCCAGCAGTGAATCCAGGACAGATACGCAGTATTTT.

The CDR3 region has the DNA TGCGCCAGCAGCGAAAGGGGACAGTCCACTGAAGCTTTCTTT. Translating gives CASSERGQSTEAFF. The chain couples TRBV5-1 to TRBJ1-1, with 7 positions matching TRBD1. Germline CDR1 is SGHRS and CDR2 is YFSETQ. The CDR3 spans 14 residues. With V trimmed by 4 bases and J by 4 bases, 7 bases remained unmatched. Full variable domain (rest looked up from reference TRBV5-1 and TRBJ1-1): KAGVTQTPRYLIKTRGQQVTLSCSPISGHRSVSWYQQTPGQGLQFLFEYFSETQRNKGNFPGRFSGRQFSNSRSEMNVSTLELGDSALYLCASSERGQSTEAFFGQGTRLTVV.

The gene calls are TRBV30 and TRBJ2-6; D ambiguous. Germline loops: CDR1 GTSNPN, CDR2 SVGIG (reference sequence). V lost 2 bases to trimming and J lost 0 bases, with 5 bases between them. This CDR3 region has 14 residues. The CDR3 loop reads CAWSFISGANVLTF. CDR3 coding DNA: TGTGCCTGGAGTTTTATCTCTGGGGCCAACGTCCTGACTTTC.

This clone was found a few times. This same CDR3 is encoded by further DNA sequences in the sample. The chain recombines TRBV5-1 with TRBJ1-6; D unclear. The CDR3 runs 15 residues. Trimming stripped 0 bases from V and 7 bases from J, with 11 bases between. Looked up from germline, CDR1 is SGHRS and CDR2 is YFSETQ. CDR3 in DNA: TGCGCCAGCAGCTTGGCTGGGGAGAGAAATTCACCCCTCCACTTT. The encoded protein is CASSLAGERNSPLHF. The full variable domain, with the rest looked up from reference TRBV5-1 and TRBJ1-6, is KAGVTQTPRYLIKTRGQQVTLSCSPISGHRSVSWYQQTPGQGLQFLFEYFSETQRNKGNFPGRFSGRQFSNSRSEMNVSTLELGDSALYLCASSLAGERNSPLHFGNGTRLTVT.

CDR3 loop: CASSLRGISGNTIYF. The CDR3 coding sequence is TGTGCCAGCAGTTTACGGGGTATCTCTGGAAACACCATATATTTT. The V and J genes are TRBV27 and TRBJ1-3; D gene unclear. V dropped 2 bases and J dropped 0 bases, with 8 bases sitting between them. This CDR3 contains 15 residues. CDR1 is MNHEY and CDR2 is SMNVEV in the germline V gene (reference sequence).

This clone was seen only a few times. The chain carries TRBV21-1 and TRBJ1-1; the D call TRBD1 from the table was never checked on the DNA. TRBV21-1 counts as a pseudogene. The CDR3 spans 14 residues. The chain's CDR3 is CASSLPRGNTEAFF. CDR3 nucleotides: TGTGCCAGCAGCCTCCCTAGGGGGAACACTGAAGCTTTCTTT.

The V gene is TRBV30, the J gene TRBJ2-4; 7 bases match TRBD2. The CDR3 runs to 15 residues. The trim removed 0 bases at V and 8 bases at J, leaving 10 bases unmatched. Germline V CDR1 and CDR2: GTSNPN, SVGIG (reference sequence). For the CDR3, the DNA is TGTGCCTGGAGTGTACACGGGGGGTCTGATGACATTCAGTACTTC. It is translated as CAWSVHGGSDDIQYF.

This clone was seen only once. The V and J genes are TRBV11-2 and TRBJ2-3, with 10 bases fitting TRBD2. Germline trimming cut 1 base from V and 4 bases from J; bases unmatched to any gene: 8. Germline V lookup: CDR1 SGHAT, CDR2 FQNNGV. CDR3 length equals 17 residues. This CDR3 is CASSLGASGGSSDTQYF. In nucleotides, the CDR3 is TGTGCCAGCAGCTTAGGTGCTAGCGGGGGTAGTTCAGATACGCAGTATTTT.

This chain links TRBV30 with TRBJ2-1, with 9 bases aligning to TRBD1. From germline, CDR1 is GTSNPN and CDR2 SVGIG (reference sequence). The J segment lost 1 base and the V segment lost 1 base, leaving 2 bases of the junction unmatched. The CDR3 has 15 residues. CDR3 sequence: CAWSEDRGSYNEQFF. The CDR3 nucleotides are TGTGCCTGGAGTGAGGACAGGGGTTCCTACAATGAGCAGTTCTTC.

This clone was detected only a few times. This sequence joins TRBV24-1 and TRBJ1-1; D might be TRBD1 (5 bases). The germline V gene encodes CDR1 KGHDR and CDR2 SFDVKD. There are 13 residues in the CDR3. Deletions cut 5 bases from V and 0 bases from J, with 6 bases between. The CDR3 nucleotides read TGTGCCACCAGTGCAGGGTTGAACACTGAAGCTTTCTTT. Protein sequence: CATSAGLNTEAFF.

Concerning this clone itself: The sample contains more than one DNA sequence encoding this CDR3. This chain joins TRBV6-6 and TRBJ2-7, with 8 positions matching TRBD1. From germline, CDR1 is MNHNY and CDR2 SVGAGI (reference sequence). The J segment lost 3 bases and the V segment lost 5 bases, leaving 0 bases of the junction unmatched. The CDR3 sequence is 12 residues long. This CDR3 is CASSDRGYEQYF. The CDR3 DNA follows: TGTGCCAGCAGTGACAGGGGCTACGAGCAGTACTTC.

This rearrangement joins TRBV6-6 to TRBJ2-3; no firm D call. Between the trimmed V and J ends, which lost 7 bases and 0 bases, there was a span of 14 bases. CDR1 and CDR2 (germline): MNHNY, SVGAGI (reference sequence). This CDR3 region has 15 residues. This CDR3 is CASISSFLSTDTQYF. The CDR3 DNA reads TGTGCCAGCATTTCCAGTTTTCTTAGCACAGATACGCAGTATTTT.

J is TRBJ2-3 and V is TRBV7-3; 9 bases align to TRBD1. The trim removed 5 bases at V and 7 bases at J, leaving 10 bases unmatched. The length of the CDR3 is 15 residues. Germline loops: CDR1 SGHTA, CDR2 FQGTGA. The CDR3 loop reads CASSPGQGAVHTQYF. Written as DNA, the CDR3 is TGTGCCAGCAGCCCGGGACAGGGCGCTGTTCATACGCAGTATTTT.

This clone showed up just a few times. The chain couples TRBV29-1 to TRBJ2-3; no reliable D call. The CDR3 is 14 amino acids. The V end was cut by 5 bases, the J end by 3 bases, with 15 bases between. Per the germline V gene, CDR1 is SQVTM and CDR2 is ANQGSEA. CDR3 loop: CSVTQFFRTDTQYF. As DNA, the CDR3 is TGCAGCGTTACACAGTTCTTTAGGACAGATACGCAGTATTTT.

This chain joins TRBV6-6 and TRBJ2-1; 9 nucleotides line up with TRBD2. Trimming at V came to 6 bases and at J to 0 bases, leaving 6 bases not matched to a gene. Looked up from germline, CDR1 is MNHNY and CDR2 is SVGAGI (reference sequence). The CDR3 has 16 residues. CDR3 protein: CASRDRAGGSYNEQFF. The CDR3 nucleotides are TGTGCCAGCAGAGACCGAGCGGGGGGCTCCTACAATGAGCAGTTCTTC.

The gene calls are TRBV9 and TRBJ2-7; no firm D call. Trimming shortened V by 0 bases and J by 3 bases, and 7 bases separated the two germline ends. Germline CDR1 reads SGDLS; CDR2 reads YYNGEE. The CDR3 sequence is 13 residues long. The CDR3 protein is CASSVGADYEQYF. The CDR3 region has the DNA TGTGCCAGCAGCGTAGGGGCCGACTACGAGCAGTACTTC.

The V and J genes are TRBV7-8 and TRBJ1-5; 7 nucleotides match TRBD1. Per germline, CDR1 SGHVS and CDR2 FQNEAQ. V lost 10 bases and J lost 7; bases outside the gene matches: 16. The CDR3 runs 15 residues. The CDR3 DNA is TGTGCCACCAGGGGGGGAAACGGTCACAACCAGCCCCAGCATTTT. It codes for CATRGGNGHNQPQHF.

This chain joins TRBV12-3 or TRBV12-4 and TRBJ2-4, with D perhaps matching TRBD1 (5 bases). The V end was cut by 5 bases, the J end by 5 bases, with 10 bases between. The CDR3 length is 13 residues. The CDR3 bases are TGTGCCAGCAGTCAGGGCCTCCAAAACATTCAGTACTTC. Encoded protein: CASSQGLQNIQYF.

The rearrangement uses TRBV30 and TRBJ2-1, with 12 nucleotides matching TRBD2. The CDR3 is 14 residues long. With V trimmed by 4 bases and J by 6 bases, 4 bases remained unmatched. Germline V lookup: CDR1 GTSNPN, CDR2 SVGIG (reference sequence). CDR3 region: CAWTSGRVFNEQFF. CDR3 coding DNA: TGTGCCTGGACTAGCGGGAGGGTTTTCAATGAGCAGTTCTTC.

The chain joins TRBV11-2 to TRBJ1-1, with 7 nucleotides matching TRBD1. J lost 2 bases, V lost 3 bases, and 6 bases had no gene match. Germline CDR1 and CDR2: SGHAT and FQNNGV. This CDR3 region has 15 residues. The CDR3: CASSFITGENTEAFF. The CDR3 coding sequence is TGTGCCAGCAGCTTCATCACAGGGGAAAACACTGAAGCTTTCTTT.

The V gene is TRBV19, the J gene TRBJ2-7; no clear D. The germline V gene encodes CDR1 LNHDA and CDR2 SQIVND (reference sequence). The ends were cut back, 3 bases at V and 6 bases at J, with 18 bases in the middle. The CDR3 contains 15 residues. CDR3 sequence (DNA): TGTGCCAGTAGTATCTTCGGAGTAATAGCCGGCGAGCAGTACTTC. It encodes CASSIFGVIAGEQYF.

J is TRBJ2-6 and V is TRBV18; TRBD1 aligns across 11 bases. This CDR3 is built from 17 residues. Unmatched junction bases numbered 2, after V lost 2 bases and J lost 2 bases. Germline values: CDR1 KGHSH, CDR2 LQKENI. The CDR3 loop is CASSPSGQGAGANVLTF. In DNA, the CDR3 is TGTGCCAGCTCACCATCGGGACAGGGGGCTGGGGCCAACGTCCTGACTTTC.